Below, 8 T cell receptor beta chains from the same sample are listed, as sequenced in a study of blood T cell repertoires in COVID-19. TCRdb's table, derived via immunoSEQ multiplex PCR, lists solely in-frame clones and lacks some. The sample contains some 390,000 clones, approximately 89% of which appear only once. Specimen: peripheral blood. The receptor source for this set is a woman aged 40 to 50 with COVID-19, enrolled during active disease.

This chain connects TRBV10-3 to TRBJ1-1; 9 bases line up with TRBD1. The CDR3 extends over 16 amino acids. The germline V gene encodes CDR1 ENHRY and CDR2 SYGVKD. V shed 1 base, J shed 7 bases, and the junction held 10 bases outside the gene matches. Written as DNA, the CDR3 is TGTGCCATCAGTGAGTTCAGGACAGGGGCTAGCAGTGAAGCTTTCTTT. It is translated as CAISEFRTGASSEAFF.

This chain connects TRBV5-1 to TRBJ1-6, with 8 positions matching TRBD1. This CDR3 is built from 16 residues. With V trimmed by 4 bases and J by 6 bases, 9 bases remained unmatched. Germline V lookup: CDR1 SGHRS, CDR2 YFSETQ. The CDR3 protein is CASSIGQGARNSPLHF. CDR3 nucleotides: TGCGCCAGCAGCATTGGGCAGGGGGCTCGTAATTCACCCCTCCACTTT.

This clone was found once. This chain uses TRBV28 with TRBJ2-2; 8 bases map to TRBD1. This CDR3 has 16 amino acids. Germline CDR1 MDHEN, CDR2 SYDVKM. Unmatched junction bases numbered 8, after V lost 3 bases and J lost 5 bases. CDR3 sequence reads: CASSLGQAGLTGELFF. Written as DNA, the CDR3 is TGTGCCAGCAGTTTGGGACAGGCGGGTCTTACCGGGGAGCTGTTTTTT.

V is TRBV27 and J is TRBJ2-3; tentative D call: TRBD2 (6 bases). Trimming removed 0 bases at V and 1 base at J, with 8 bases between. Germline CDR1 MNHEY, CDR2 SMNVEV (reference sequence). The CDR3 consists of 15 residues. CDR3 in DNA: TGTGCCAGCAGTTTATCGCCGGGGGGCACAGATACGCAGTATTTT. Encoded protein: CASSLSPGGTDTQYF.

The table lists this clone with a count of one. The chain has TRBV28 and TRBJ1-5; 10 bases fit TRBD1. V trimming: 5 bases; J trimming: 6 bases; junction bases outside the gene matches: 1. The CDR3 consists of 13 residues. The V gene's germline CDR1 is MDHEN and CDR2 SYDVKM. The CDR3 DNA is TGTGCCAGCAGTGGGACAGGGGCTCAGCCCCAGCATTTT. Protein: CASSGTGAQPQHF. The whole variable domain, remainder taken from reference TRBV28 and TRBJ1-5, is DVKVTQSSRYLVKRTGEKVFLECVQDMDHENMFWYRQDPGLGLRLIYFSYDVKMKEKGDIPEGYSVSREKKERFSLILESASTNQTSMYLCASSGTGAQPQHFGDGTRLSIL.

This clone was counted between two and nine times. CDR3 nucleotides: TGTGCCAGCTCCCGACAGGGAGAGGTATCTGACGAGCAGTACTTC. Its protein is CASSRQGEVSDEQYF. This chain joins TRBV18 and TRBJ2-7; 7 bases match TRBD1. The CDR3 extends over 15 amino acids. Germline V gives CDR1 KGHSH, CDR2 LQKENI. V gave up 6 bases and J gave up 5 bases; unmatched junction bases: 13.

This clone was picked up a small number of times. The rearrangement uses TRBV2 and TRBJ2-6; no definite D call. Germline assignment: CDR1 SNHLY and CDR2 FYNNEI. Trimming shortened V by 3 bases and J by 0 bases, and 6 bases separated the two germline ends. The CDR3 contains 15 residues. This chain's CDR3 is CASSDWSSGANVLTF. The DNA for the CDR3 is TGTGCCAGCAGTGATTGGAGCTCTGGGGCCAACGTCCTGACTTTC.

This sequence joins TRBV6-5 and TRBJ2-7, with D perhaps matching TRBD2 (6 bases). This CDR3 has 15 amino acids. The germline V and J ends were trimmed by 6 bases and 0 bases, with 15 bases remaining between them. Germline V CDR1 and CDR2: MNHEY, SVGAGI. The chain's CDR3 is CASSRLGRSSYEQYF. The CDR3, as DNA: TGTGCCAGCAGCCGACTCGGGAGAAGCTCCTACGAGCAGTACTTC.